A single sample gave rise to the 9 T cell receptor beta chains below, sequenced in a study of Graves' ophthalmopathy and Graves' hyperthyroidism. RNA transcripts yielded amplified TCR beta CDR3 regions. First-round RT-PCR relied on HTBI primers, and a second-round multiplex PCR came next. MiXCR, run by TCRdb on the multiplex PCR reads, gives a single entry per CDR3 protein. Of 500,000 to 800,000 distinct CDR3 sequences in the sample, about 40% were seen once. Sequenced input: peripheral blood. Receptors were obtained from an adult man with Graves' ophthalmopathy.

This clonotype was counted many times. The chain joins TRBV29-1 to TRBJ2-2, with TRBD2 matching 11 bases. Germline-derived CDR1 and CDR2 are SQVTM and ANQGSEA. There are 18 residues in the CDR3. V lost 5 bases to trimming and J lost 5 bases; unmatched junction nucleotides: 16. The CDR3 DNA reads as TGCAGCGTTCCTCCCTGGGGGGGTAGCGGGAGGGTAACCGGGGAGCTGTTTTTT. Amino acid sequence: CSVPPWGGSGRVTGELFF.

The genes are TRBV29-1 and TRBJ1-2; 8 bases are a match to TRBD1. The CDR3 has 13 residues. Germline V lookup: CDR1 SQVTM, CDR2 ANQGSEA. V was clipped by 4 bases and J by 5 bases; unmatched bases: 6. The CDR3 nucleotides are TGCAGCGTTGGCAGGGGGCTCGGGTATGGCTACACCTTC. As protein: CSVGRGLGYGYTF.

V and J are TRBV19 and TRBJ1-5; 8 bases are a match to TRBD1. With V trimmed by 3 bases and J by 14 bases, 9 bases remained unmatched. Looked up from germline, CDR1 is LNHDA and CDR2 is SQIVND (reference sequence). The length of the CDR3 is 13 residues. The CDR3 DNA follows: TGTGCCAGTAGTATTGGACAGGGCGTCTACGAGCATTTT. As protein: CASSIGQGVYEHF.

As concerns this clonotype: A much larger clone is a single base away; this may be a read error. In DNA form, the CDR3 reads TGTGCCAGCAGGCCTTTGAACACTGAAGCTTTCTTT. Protein product: CASRPLNTEAFF. The chain couples TRBV9 to TRBJ1-1, with unresolved D. The CDR3 length is 12 residues. Germline V gives CDR1 SGDLS, CDR2 YYNGEE. The V and J ends lost 5 bases and 0 bases respectively, with 5 bases between them. The entire variable domain, with the rest obtained from reference TRBV9 and TRBJ1-1, is as follows: DSGVTQTPKHLITATGQRVTLRCSPRSGDLSVYWYQQSLDQGLQFLIQYYNGEERAKGNILERFSAQQFPDLHSELNLSSLELGDSALYFCASRPLNTEAFFGQGTRLTVV.

This clonotype was counted many times. V is TRBV20-1 and J is TRBJ1-5; weak D call: TRBD1 (5 bases). Trimming left V 6 bases short and J 2 bases short, with 17 bases between. The CDR3 has 15 amino acids. Germline-derived CDR1 and CDR2 are DFQATT and SNEGSKA (reference sequence). Here the CDR3 DNA reads TGCAGTGCCTTCCCCGGGGGAGGGGGCAATCAGCCCCAGCATTTT. Protein: CSAFPGGGGNQPQHF.

Note on this clonotype: A junction end diverges from the germline sequence, so it may reflect a read error. The chain couples TRBV2 to TRBJ2-2; D is uncertain. The V gene's germline CDR1 is SNHLY and CDR2 FYNNEI. CDR3 length: 14 residues. CDR3 bases: TGTGCCAGCAGTGAAGGTCAGAACATCGGGGAGCTGTTTTTT. This encodes CASSEGQNIGELFF.

The chain carries TRBV4-3 and TRBJ1-4; D call uncertain. Germline-derived CDR1 and CDR2 are LGHNA and YSLEER. The CDR3 has 13 amino acids. V gave up 1 base and J gave up 4 bases, with 4 bases separating them. Written as DNA, the CDR3 is TGCGCCAGCAGCCAAGTGGATAATGAAAAACTGTTTTTT. Translation gives CASSQVDNEKLFF.

This clonotype was observed at least ten times. This chain joins TRBV20-1 and TRBJ1-2; D gene unclear. The CDR3 extends over 11 amino acids. V dropped 1 base and J dropped 3 bases, with 3 bases sitting between them. Germline-derived CDR1 and CDR2 are DFQATT and SNEGSKA (reference sequence). CDR3 residues: CSARVDYGYTF. CDR3 nucleotide sequence: TGCAGTGCTAGAGTGGACTATGGCTACACCTTC.

The chain joins TRBV7-2 to TRBJ2-1, with D hard to call. This CDR3 has 12 amino acids. CDR1 is SGHTA, CDR2 FQGNSA, per germline. The V gene lost 3 bases and the J gene lost 4 bases, with 4 bases spanning the gap. CDR3 in DNA: TGTGCCAGCAGCTTCCGATACAATGAGCAGTTCTTC. It specifies CASSFRYNEQFF.